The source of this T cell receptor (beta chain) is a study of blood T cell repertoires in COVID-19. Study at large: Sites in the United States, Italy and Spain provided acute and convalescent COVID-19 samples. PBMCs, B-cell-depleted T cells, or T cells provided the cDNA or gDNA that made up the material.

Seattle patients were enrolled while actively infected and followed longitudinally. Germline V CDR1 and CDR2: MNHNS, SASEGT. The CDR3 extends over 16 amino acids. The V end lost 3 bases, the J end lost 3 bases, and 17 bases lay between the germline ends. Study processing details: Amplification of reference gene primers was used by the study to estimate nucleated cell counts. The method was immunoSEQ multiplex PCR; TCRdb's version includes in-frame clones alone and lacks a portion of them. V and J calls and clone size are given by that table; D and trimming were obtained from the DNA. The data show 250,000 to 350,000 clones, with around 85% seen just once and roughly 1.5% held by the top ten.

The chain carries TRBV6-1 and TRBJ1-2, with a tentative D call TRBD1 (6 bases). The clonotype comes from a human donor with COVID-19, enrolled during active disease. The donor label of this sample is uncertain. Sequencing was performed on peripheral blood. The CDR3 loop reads CASSDFRGAGDYGYTF. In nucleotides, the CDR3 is TGTGCCAGCAGTGACTTCCGGGGGGCAGGGGACTATGGCTACACCTTC.